Below, one T cell receptor (beta chain) is given with its context. The antigen is not known. Researchers ran the PCR with 60 Vbeta and 13 Jbeta primers. Produced via immunoSEQ multiplex PCR; TCRdb's table is partial and in-frame only. The sample has 200,000 to 250,000 clones; 70% to 85% are singletons. This entry belongs to a study of cytomegalovirus exposure and HLA in healthy donors. Whole-study results and caveats: Among TCR sequences, most were rare, though some public TCRs appeared in many donors.

This CDR3 is built from 12 residues. Germline V CDR1 and CDR2: MDHEN, SYDVKM. V shed 8 bases and J 12 bases; nucleotides not matched to a gene: 11. The receptor comes from a man in his fifties or sixties in good health and CMV-seronegative. Sequenced sample: PBMCs. This chain joins TRBV28 and TRBJ1-2, with 8 positions matching TRBD1. CDR3 amino acids: CASASLGQGNTF. As DNA, the CDR3 is TGTGCCAGCGCCAGTCTTGGACAGGGTAACACCTTC.